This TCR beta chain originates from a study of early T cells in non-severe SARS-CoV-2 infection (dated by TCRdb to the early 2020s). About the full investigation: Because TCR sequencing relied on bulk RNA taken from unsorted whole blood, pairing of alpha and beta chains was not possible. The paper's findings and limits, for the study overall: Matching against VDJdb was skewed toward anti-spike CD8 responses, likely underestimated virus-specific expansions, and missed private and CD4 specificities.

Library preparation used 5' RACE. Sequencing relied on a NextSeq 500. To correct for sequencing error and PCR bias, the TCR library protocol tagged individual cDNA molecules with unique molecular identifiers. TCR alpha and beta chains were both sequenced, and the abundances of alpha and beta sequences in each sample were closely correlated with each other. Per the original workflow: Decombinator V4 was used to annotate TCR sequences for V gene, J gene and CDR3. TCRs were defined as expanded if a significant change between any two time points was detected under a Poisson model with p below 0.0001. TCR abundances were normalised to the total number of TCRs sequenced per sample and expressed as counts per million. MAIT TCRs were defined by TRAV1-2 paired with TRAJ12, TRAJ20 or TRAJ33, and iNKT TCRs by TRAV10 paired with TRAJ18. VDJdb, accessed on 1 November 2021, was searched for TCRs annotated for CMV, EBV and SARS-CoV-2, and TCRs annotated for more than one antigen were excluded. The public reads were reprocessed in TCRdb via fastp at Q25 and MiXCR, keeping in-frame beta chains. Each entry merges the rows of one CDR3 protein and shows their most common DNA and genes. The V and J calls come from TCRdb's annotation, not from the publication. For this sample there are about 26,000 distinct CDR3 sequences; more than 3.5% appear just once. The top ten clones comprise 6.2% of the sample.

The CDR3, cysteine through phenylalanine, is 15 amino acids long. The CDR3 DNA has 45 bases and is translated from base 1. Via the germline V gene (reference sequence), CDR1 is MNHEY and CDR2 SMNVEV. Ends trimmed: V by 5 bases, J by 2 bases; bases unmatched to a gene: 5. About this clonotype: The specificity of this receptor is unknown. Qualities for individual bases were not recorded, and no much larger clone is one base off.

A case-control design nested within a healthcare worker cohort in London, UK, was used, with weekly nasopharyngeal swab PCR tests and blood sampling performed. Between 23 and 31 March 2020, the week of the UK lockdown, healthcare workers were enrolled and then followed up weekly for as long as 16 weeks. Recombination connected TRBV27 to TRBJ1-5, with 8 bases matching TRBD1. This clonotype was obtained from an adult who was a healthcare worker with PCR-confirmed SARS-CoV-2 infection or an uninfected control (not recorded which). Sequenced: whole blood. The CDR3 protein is CASSQGAGGNQPQHF. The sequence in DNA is TGTGCCAGCAGTCAGGGGGCGGGAGGCAATCAGCCCCAGCATTTT.